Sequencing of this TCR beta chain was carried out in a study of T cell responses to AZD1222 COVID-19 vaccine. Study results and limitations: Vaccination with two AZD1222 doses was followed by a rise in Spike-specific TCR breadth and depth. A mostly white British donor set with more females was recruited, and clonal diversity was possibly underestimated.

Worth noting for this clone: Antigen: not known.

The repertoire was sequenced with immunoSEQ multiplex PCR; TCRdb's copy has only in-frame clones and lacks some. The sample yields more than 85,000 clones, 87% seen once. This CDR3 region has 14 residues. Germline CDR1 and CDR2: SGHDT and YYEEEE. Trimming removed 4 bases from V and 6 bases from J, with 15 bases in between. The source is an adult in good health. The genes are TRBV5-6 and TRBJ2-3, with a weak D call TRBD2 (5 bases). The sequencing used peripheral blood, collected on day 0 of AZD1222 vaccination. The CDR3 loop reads CASSTGLGGDTQYF. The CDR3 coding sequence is TGTGCCAGCAGCACCGGACTGGGTGGGGATACGCAGTATTTT.